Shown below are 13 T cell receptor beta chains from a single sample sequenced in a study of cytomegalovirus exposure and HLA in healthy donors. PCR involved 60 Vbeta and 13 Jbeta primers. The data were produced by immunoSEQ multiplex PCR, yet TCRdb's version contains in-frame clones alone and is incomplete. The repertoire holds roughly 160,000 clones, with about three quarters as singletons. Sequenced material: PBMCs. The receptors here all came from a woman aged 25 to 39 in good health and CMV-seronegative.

CDR3 coding DNA: TGCAGCGTCCCCCGGGACAGTGCGAACACCGGGGAGCTGTTTTTT. It encodes CSVPRDSANTGELFF. The chain couples TRBV29-1 to TRBJ2-2; 7 bases agree with TRBD1. Germline CDR1 is SQVTM and CDR2 is ANQGSEA. This CDR3 contains 15 residues. Losses at the gene ends were 6 bases for V and 0 bases for J; bases not matched to a gene: 7.

The CDR3 bases are TGTGCCAGCAGCTCCCGGGACACCTTGAACACTGAAGCTTTCTTT. Protein sequence: CASSSRDTLNTEAFF. The chain is built from TRBV7-9 and TRBJ1-1; TRBD1 is a possible D gene (6 bases). Deletions cut 4 bases from V and 0 bases from J, with 12 bases between. Germline CDR1 reads SEHNR; CDR2 reads FQNEAQ (reference sequence). The CDR3 is 15 residues long.

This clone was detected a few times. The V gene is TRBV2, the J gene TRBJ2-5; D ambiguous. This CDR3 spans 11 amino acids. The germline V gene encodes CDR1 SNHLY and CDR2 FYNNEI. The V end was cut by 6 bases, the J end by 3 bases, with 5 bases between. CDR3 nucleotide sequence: TGTGCCAGCAGATTAGAAGAGACCCAGTACTTC. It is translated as CASRLEETQYF.

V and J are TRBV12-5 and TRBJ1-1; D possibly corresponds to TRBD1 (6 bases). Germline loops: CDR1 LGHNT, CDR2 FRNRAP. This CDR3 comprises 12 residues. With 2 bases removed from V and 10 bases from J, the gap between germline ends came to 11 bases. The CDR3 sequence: CASGLPQGTAFF. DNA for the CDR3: TGTGCTAGTGGTTTGCCACAGGGCACAGCTTTCTTT.

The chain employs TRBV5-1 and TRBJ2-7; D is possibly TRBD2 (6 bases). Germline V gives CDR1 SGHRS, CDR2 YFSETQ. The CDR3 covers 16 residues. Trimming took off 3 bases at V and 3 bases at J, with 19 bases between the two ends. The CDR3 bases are TGCGCCAGCAGCTCGCCCGAGGAGGGTATGCACTACGAGCAGTACTTC. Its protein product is CASSSPEEGMHYEQYF.

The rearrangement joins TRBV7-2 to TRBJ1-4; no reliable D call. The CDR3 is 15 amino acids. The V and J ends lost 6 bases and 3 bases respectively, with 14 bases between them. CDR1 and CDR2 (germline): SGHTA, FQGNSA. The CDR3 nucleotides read TGTGCCAGCAGTTTTACAATGGGAGCTAATGAAAAACTGTTTTTT. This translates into CASSFTMGANEKLFF.

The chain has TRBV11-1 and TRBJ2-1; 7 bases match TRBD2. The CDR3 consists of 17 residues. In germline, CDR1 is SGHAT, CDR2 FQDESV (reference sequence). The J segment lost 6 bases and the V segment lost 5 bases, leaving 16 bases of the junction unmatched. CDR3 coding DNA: TGTGCCAGCAGCCTCCGGGTCCTAGCGGATCCGGTCAATGAGCAGTTCTTC. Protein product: CASSLRVLADPVNEQFF.

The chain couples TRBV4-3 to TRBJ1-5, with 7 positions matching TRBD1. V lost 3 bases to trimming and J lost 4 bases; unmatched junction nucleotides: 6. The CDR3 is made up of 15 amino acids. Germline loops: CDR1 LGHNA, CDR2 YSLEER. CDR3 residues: CASSQTGTENQPQHF. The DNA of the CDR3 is TGCGCCAGCAGCCAGACAGGGACCGAAAATCAGCCCCAGCATTTT.

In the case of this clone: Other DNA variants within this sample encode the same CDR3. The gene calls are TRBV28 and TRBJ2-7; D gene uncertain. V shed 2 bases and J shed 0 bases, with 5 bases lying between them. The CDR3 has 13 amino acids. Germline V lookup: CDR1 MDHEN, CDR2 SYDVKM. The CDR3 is CASSLPGSYEQYF. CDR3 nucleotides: TGTGCCAGCAGTTTACCCGGCTCCTACGAGCAGTACTTC.

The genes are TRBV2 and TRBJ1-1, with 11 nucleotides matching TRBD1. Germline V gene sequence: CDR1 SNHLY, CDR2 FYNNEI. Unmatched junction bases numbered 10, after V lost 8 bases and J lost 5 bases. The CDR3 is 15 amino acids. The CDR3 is CASAGTGGVPTEAFF. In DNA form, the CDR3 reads TGTGCCAGCGCAGGGACAGGGGGGGTTCCGACTGAAGCTTTCTTT.

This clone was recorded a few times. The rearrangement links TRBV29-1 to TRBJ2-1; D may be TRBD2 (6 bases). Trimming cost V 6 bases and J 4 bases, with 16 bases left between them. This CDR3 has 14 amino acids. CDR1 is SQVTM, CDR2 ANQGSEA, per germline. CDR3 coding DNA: TGCAGCGTAGACCCAACGGGAGCTTACAATGAGCAGTTCTTC. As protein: CSVDPTGAYNEQFF.

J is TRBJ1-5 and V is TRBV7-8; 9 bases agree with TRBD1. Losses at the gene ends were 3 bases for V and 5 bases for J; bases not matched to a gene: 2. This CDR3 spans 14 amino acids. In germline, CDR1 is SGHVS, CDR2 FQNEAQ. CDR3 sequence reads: CASSLDRGYQPQHF. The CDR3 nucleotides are TGTGCCAGCAGCTTGGACAGGGGCTATCAGCCCCAGCATTTT.

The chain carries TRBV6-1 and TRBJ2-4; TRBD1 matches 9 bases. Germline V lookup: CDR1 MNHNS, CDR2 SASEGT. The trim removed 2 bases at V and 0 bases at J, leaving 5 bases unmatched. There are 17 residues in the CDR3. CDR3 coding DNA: TGTGCCAGCAGTGAATTTATGGGACAGGGAGCCAAAAACATTCAGTACTTC. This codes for CASSEFMGQGAKNIQYF.